One and the same sample provided the 25 T cell receptor beta chains below, sequenced in a study of OX40 agonist ivuxolimab in advanced cancers. The assay was immunoSEQ multiplex PCR, and TCRdb's table has in-frame clones only and misses some. The data contain about 70,000 clones, around 80% of them seen just once; the ten biggest clones take up 1.1%. The sequencing here drew on CD4+ or CD8+ T cells sorted from blood, taken in a trial of the OX40 agonist ivuxolimab. The receptors derive from an adult with an advanced solid tumor such as melanoma, head and neck, liver or kidney cancer.

The rearrangement joins TRBV6-5 to TRBJ1-5; no clear D gene. Germline CDR1 and CDR2: MNHEY and SVGAGI. The CDR3 runs 13 residues. Trimming cost V 6 bases and J 6 bases, with 12 bases left between them. CDR3 DNA: TGTGCCAGCAGCGTCCTCGGAAGTCAGCCCCAGCATTTT. This sequence encodes CASSVLGSQPQHF.

The sample holds a few counts of this clone. The J gene is TRBJ1-1, the V gene TRBV19; D gene unclear. This CDR3 region has 17 residues. Germline V lookup: CDR1 LNHDA, CDR2 SQIVND (reference sequence). Trimming cost V 6 bases and J 4 bases, with 24 bases left between them. The CDR3 spells CASRSRTSAVLGTEAFF. The DNA of the CDR3 is TGTGCCAGTAGATCGAGAACGTCCGCGGTCCTGGGCACTGAAGCTTTCTTT.

The chain couples TRBV5-1 to TRBJ2-7; possibly TRBD2 for D (6 bases). The germline V gene has CDR1 SGHRS and CDR2 YFSETQ. Trimming cost V 4 bases and J 4 bases, with 21 bases left between them. This CDR3 has 16 residues. The CDR3 sequence is CASSPGGTQSHYEQYF. The CDR3 DNA reads as TGCGCCAGCAGCCCTGGGGGGACTCAAAGCCATTACGAGCAGTACTTC.

The J gene is TRBJ1-1, the V gene TRBV6-5, with TRBD1 matching 9 bases. The CDR3 loop spans 15 amino acids. Germline CDR1 and CDR2: MNHEY and SVGAGI. V lost 6 bases and J lost 5; bases outside the gene matches: 10. The CDR3 protein is CASRPTQGARTEAFF. CDR3 DNA: TGTGCCAGCAGACCGACACAGGGGGCGCGAACTGAAGCTTTCTTT.

This clone showed up just once. V gene TRBV19 combines with J gene TRBJ1-1; no clear D. The CDR3 covers 15 residues. Between the trimmed V and J ends, which lost 7 bases and 1 base, there was a span of 16 bases. Germline CDR1 is LNHDA and CDR2 is SQIVND (reference sequence). CDR3 sequence reads: CASTQALTPNTEAFF. The CDR3 DNA reads as TGTGCCAGTACCCAGGCCTTAACCCCGAACACTGAAGCTTTCTTT. The complete variable domain, with remaining parts taken from reference TRBV19 and TRBJ1-1, reads DGGITQSPKYLFRKEGQNVTLSCEQNLNHDAMYWYRQDPGQGLRLIYYSQIVNDFQKGDIAEGYSVSREKKESFPLTVTSAQKNPTAFYLCASTQALTPNTEAFFGQGTRLTVV.

This clone showed up just once. The V gene is TRBV2, the J gene TRBJ2-5; D is perhaps TRBD2 (6 bases). From germline, CDR1 is SNHLY and CDR2 FYNNEI. The CDR3 spans 13 residues. Deletions cut 8 bases from V and 1 base from J, with 11 bases between. CDR3 sequence: CASGGKTQETQYF. The DNA for the CDR3 is TGTGCCAGCGGGGGGAAAACCCAAGAGACCCAGTACTTC.

The chain is built from TRBV5-8 and TRBJ2-7; D may be TRBD1 (6 bases). CDR1 SGHTS and CDR2 YDEGEE come from the germline V gene. Trimming pared 3 bases from V and 0 bases from J, leaving 19 bases between. The CDR3 sequence is 17 residues long. The CDR3 region has the DNA TGTGCCAGCAGCTCCACTAACTTAGGGGGTAGCTCCTACGAGCAGTACTTC. Translated, it gives CASSSTNLGGSSYEQYF. Full variable domain (rest looked up from reference TRBV5-8 and TRBJ2-7): EAGVTQSPTHLIKTRGQQATLRCSPISGHTSVYWYQQALGLGLQFLLWYDEGEERNRGNFPPRFSGRQFPNYSSELNVNALELEDSALYLCASSSTNLGGSSYEQYFGPGTRLTVT.

In DNA form, the CDR3 reads TGTGCCAGCAGCCCGACAGGGCCTGGCTACACCTTC. Translation: CASSPTGPGYTF. The rearrangement uses TRBV11-1 and TRBJ1-2, with 7 bases fitting TRBD1. Germline CDR1 is SGHAT and CDR2 is FQDESV (reference sequence). The ends lost 5 bases at V and 7 bases at J; junction bases unmatched: 4. The CDR3 length is 12 residues.

The chain is built from TRBV6-5 and TRBJ1-3; no reliable D call. Germline V gene lookup returns CDR1 MNHEY and CDR2 SVGAGI. V lost 0 bases and J 4 bases, leaving 13 bases between the germline ends. The CDR3 totals 16 residues. As DNA, the CDR3 is TGTGCCAGCAGTTACTCAAGGTTAACGAGGGGAAACACCATATATTTT. Its protein product is CASSYSRLTRGNTIYF.

The gene calls are TRBV5-1 and TRBJ2-7, with 7 bases identical to TRBD1. Germline V gives CDR1 SGHRS, CDR2 YFSETQ. The V gene end was trimmed by 1 base and the J gene end by 0 bases; junction bases not matched to a gene: 10. This CDR3 contains 17 residues. CDR3 sequence reads: CASSLKTTQGYSYEQYF. In nucleotides, the CDR3 is TGCGCCAGCAGCTTGAAAACCACACAGGGGTACTCCTACGAGCAGTACTTC. Combining the CDR3 with reference TRBV5-1 and TRBJ2-7 gives the whole variable domain KAGVTQTPRYLIKTRGQQVTLSCSPISGHRSVSWYQQTPGQGLQFLFEYFSETQRNKGNFPGRFSGRQFSNSRSEMNVSTLELGDSALYLCASSLKTTQGYSYEQYFGPGTRLTVT.

This clone was seen just once. The chain joins TRBV4-1 to TRBJ1-2, with a possible D match to TRBD1 (6 bases). Between the trimmed V and J ends, which lost 0 bases and 5 bases, there was a span of 10 bases. The CDR3 sequence is 14 residues long. Germline CDR1 and CDR2: MGHRA and YSYEKL. CDR3 DNA: TGCGCCAGCAGCCAAGAACCGGGGGCGTATGGCTACACCTTC. This codes for CASSQEPGAYGYTF.

This sequence joins TRBV18 and TRBJ1-1; the match to TRBD1 covers 7 bases. Germline trimming cut 3 bases from V and 1 base from J; bases unmatched to any gene: 5. The CDR3 loop spans 15 amino acids. Germline V gene data show CDR1 as KGHSH and CDR2 as LQKENI. The CDR3 loop is CASSPTGNGNTEAFF. CDR3 nucleotides: TGTGCCAGCTCACCGACAGGGAACGGGAACACTGAAGCTTTCTTT.

The CDR3 region has the DNA TGTGCCAGTAGACCATTTCGAGACAGCCACGAGCAGTACTTC. Protein sequence: CASRPFRDSHEQYF. The chain joins TRBV19 to TRBJ2-7; a weak D match, TRBD1 (5 bases). The CDR3 is 14 amino acids. V dropped 6 bases and J dropped 5 bases, with 17 bases sitting between them. From germline, CDR1 is LNHDA and CDR2 SQIVND (reference sequence).

The chain recombines TRBV7-2 with TRBJ2-5; D uncertain. Germline V lookup: CDR1 SGHTA, CDR2 FQGNSA. V shed 5 bases and J shed 4 bases, with 5 bases lying between them. This CDR3 is built from 11 residues. The CDR3 nucleotides read TGTGCCAGCAGCCCTCGAGAGACCCAGTACTTC. The encoded protein is CASSPRETQYF. The whole variable domain, filled in from reference TRBV7-2 and TRBJ2-5, reads GAGVSQSPSNKVTEKGKDVELRCDPISGHTALYWYRQSLGQGLEFLIYFQGNSAPDKSGLPSDRFSAERTGGSVSTLTIQRTQQEDSAVYLCASSPRETQYFGPGTRLLVL.

The CDR3 is CASSLEAGGYTEAFF. CDR3 bases: TGTGCCAGCAGCTTAGAAGCAGGGGGCTACACTGAAGCTTTCTTT. This rearrangement joins TRBV7-2 to TRBJ1-1; 8 bases fit TRBD1. The junction had 4 bases not matched to a gene; V was cut back by 1 base and J by 3 bases. In germline, CDR1 is SGHTA, CDR2 FQGNSA. This CDR3 is built from 15 residues.

This chain connects TRBV6-1 to TRBJ2-7; possibly TRBD1 or TRBD2 for D (6 bases each). The V gene lost 0 bases and the J gene lost 5 bases, with 11 bases spanning the gap. CDR1 and CDR2 (germline): MNHNS, SASEGT. CDR3 length: 14 residues. CDR3 nucleotide sequence: TGTGCCAGCAGTGAAGCTGTCCGGGGGCACGAGCAGTACTTC. Translation: CASSEAVRGHEQYF.

The chain recombines TRBV11-2 with TRBJ1-4, with TRBD1 matching 8 bases. The CDR3 is 16 amino acids. V trimming: 4 bases; J trimming: 2 bases; junction bases outside the gene matches: 6. The germline V gene encodes CDR1 SGHAT and CDR2 FQNNGV. This CDR3 reads CASSYIRGRTNEKLFF. Written as DNA, the CDR3 is TGTGCCAGCAGCTATATCAGGGGGCGGACTAATGAAAAACTGTTTTTT.

This chain uses TRBV7-2 with TRBJ2-7, with 8 positions matching TRBD1. Germline CDR1 reads SGHTA; CDR2 reads FQGNSA. V dropped 6 bases and J dropped 2; count of bases not matched to a gene: 21. CDR3 size: 19 residues. CDR3 amino acids: CASSLPDRARHFSPYEQYF. In DNA form, the CDR3 reads TGTGCCAGCAGTTTGCCGGACAGGGCCCGACATTTTTCCCCCTACGAGCAGTACTTC.

This clone was picked up a small number of times. The chain links TRBV30 to TRBJ2-5, with 14 bases fitting TRBD2. In germline, CDR1 is GTSNPN, CDR2 SVGIG (reference sequence). The CDR3 is 16 residues long. V was clipped by 3 bases and J by 2 bases; unmatched bases: 5. CDR3 nucleotides: TGTGCCTGGAGATCCGGACTAGCGGGGGGACAAGAGACCCAGTACTTC. Amino acid sequence: CAWRSGLAGGQETQYF.

V usage is TRBV18 and J usage is TRBJ2-1, with TRBD2 identical over 8 bases. V lost 5 bases, J lost 0 bases, and 9 bases stayed unmatched. Germline assignment: CDR1 KGHSH and CDR2 LQKENI. The CDR3 has 17 residues. CDR3 nucleotides: TGTGCCAGCTCAGCTATCTCGGGGGGGAGCTCCTACAATGAGCAGTTCTTC. It specifies CASSAISGGSSYNEQFF.

V and J are TRBV18 and TRBJ1-5; no clear D gene. Germline lookup yields CDR1 KGHSH and CDR2 LQKENI. The CDR3 covers 16 residues. V lost 0 bases to trimming and J lost 6 bases, with 15 bases between them. The chain's CDR3 is CASSPPNSDGAQPQHF. For the CDR3, the DNA is TGTGCCAGCTCACCACCGAATAGTGATGGCGCTCAGCCCCAGCATTTT.

The V and J genes are TRBV4-1 and TRBJ1-4, with 9 nucleotides matching TRBD1. CDR1 MGHRA and CDR2 YSYEKL come from the germline V gene. With V trimmed by 2 bases and J by 7 bases, 11 bases remained unmatched. The CDR3 length is 17 residues. The DNA of the CDR3 is TGCGCCAGCAGCCAACCAACCCACAGGGGGCGAGGTGAAAAACTGTTTTTT. Translated: CASSQPTHRGRGEKLFF.

In DNA, the CDR3 is TGCAGCGTGCGGACAGGGGGCTTGGCTGGAAACACCATATATTTT. It specifies CSVRTGGLAGNTIYF. This chain links TRBV29-1 with TRBJ1-3; 11 positions match TRBD1. Looked up from germline, CDR1 is SQVTM and CDR2 is ANQGSEA. The CDR3 covers 15 residues. Trimming cost V 6 bases and J 2 bases; bases outside gene matches: 6.

The V and J genes are TRBV6-1 and TRBJ2-7; the D gene is possibly TRBD1 (6 bases). The CDR3 covers 14 residues. Germline CDR1 is MNHNS and CDR2 is SASEGT. The V end was cut by 2 bases, the J end by 1 base, with 9 bases between. For the CDR3, the DNA is TGTGCCAGCAGTGAATTTGACAGGTCCTACGAGCAGTACTTC. Translation gives CASSEFDRSYEQYF.

This clone was seen only once. The chain joins TRBV18 to TRBJ1-5; tentative D call: TRBD1 (5 bases). The CDR3 runs 17 residues. The ends were cut back, 2 bases at V and 0 bases at J, with 14 bases in the middle. In germline, CDR1 is KGHSH, CDR2 LQKENI. CDR3 nucleotides: TGTGCCAGCTCACCAATTCAGGGAGGGCGTAGCAATCAGCCCCAGCATTTT. The encoded protein is CASSPIQGGRSNQPQHF.